Below, one T cell receptor (beta chain) is given with its context. Antigen specificity is unknown. Expansion of antigen-specific CD4+ T cells with viral peptide pools was carried out by the ViraFEST assay before sequencing. It was after approximately 11 days of culture that CD4+ T cells were isolated. Everyone in the study got two shots of either the BNT162b2 or mRNA-1273 vaccine. Every well got a few million PBMC, which were grown with around 10 IU/ml IL-2 and 8.5 to 10 ug/ml peptides. Each culture had half its medium swapped for IL-2 medium on days 3 and 7. V lost 8 bases to trimming and J lost 0 bases; unmatched junction nucleotides: 8. The CDR3 is 15 residues long. Germline V gives CDR1 LNHDA, CDR2 SQIVND (reference sequence). TCRdb keeps only in-frame clones here, not all; method: immunoSEQ multiplex PCR. This sample yields tens of thousands of clones, of which 70% to 80% are seen a single time; around 10% belongs to the top ten.

The sample comes from a study of vaccination effects on CD4 cells after COVID-19. The overall study: It was a median of 72 days after the second dose that post-vaccine samples were obtained.

The TCR sequence derives from a human donor who received a COVID-19 vaccine. Sequenced material: CD4+ T cells from PBMCs cultured with HCoV-229E spike peptides, taken after COVID-19 vaccination. The chain joins TRBV19 to TRBJ1-1; 8 bases map to TRBD1. CDR3 DNA: TGTGCCAGTCAAAGGGACAGGAGTTTGAACACTGAAGCTTTCTTT. The encoded protein is CASQRDRSLNTEAFF.